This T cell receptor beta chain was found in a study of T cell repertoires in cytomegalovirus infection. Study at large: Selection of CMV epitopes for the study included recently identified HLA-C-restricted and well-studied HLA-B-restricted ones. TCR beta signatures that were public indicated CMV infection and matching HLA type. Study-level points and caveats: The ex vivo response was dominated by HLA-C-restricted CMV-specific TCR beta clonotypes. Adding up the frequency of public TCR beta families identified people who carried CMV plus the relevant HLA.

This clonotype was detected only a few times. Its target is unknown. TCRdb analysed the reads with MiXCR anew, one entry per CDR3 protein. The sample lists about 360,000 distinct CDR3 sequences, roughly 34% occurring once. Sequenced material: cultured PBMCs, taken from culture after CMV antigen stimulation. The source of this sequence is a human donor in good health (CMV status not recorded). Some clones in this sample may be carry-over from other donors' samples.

The CDR3 region is CASLAGPYNEQFF. In nucleotides, the CDR3 is TGTGCCAGTCTAGCGGGTCCCTACAATGAGCAGTTCTTC. The chain carries TRBV12-3 or TRBV12-4 and TRBJ2-1; TRBD2 matches at 8 bases. The CDR3 contains 13 residues. The ends lost 9 bases at V and 2 bases at J; junction bases unmatched: 3.